These 29 T cell receptor beta chains originate from one sample sequenced in a study of T cell repertoires in cytomegalovirus infection. TCRdb independently ran MiXCR on the reads; one entry per CDR3 protein. Of about 530,000 distinct CDR3 sequences listed, 26% are singletons. What was sequenced was PBMCs. These receptors all come from a human donor in good health (CMV status not recorded). Some clones in this sample may be carry-over from other donors' samples.

The sample holds many counts of this clonotype. This chain links TRBV12-3 or TRBV12-4 with TRBJ1-2; 7 nucleotides line up with TRBD1. This CDR3 has 16 residues. After removal of 3 bases from V and 8 bases from J, the junction contained 15 bases not matched to a gene. CDR3 protein: CASSLGPQTGERGYTF. DNA of the CDR3: TGTGCCAGCAGTTTGGGCCCACAAACAGGGGAGCGCGGCTACACCTTC.

The chain is built from TRBV12-3 or TRBV12-4 and TRBJ2-4; no firm D call. V was shortened by 3 bases and J by 2 bases, with 8 bases between the two germline ends. There are 14 residues in the CDR3. CDR3: CASSLSGPKNIQYF. CDR3 in DNA: TGTGCCAGCAGTTTGTCCGGGCCCAAAAACATTCAGTACTTC.

In its sample, this clonotype was seen a few times. The chain uses TRBV20-1 and TRBJ2-1, with TRBD2 matching 14 bases. J lost 8 bases, V lost 4 bases, and 4 bases had no gene match. The CDR3 is 14 residues long. Germline V gene sequence: CDR1 DFQATT, CDR2 SNEGSKA (reference sequence). CDR3 nucleotides: TGCAGTGCTACCGGGACTAGCGGGAGTCATGAGCAGTTCTTC. It codes for CSATGTSGSHEQFF.

The chain joins TRBV9 to TRBJ2-1; D may match TRBD1 or TRBD2 (6 bases each). Germline loops: CDR1 SGDLS, CDR2 YYNGEE. This CDR3 spans 16 amino acids. V lost 1 base and J 6 bases, leaving 17 bases between the germline ends. The chain's CDR3 is CASSVPPPGAGNEQFF. The CDR3 region has the DNA TGTGCCAGCAGCGTACCACCACCGGGGGCTGGCAATGAGCAGTTCTTC. The full variable domain, rest sourced from reference TRBV9 and TRBJ2-1, is DSGVTQTPKHLITATGQRVTLRCSPRSGDLSVYWYQQSLDQGLQFLIQYYNGEERAKGNILERFSAQQFPDLHSELNLSSLELGDSALYFCASSVPPPGAGNEQFFGPGTRLTVL.

This clonotype was counted only a few times. V gene TRBV12-5 combines with J gene TRBJ2-1; weak D call: TRBD2 (5 bases). The CDR3 extends over 16 amino acids. Trimming removed 5 bases at V and 1 base at J, with 15 bases between. CDR1 is LGHNT, CDR2 FRNRAP, per germline. CDR3 protein: CASGPQGAVSYNEQFF. The CDR3 coding sequence is TGTGCTAGTGGTCCTCAAGGAGCGGTGTCCTACAATGAGCAGTTCTTC.

The chain links TRBV11-2 to TRBJ2-3; D is unresolved. CDR3 length: 14 residues. Germline V gene data show CDR1 as SGHAT and CDR2 as FQNNGV. V was pared by 2 bases and J by 2 bases, with 8 bases between. Here the CDR3 DNA reads TGTGCCAGCAGCTTAAATCCTTTCACAGATACGCAGTATTTT. This encodes CASSLNPFTDTQYF.

This chain uses TRBV5-4 with TRBJ2-1; 8 nucleotides align to TRBD2. V lost 6 bases and J lost 8; bases outside the gene matches: 13. The CDR3 contains 15 residues. Germline assignment: CDR1 SGHNT and CDR2 YYREEE (reference sequence). CDR3 in amino acids: CASKRPGLVSDEQFF. The DNA for the CDR3 is TGTGCCAGCAAACGCCCGGGACTAGTCAGCGATGAGCAGTTCTTC.

The CDR3 is CASRAGMEAFF. For the CDR3, the DNA is TGTGCCAGCAGAGCGGGGATGGAAGCTTTCTTT. This chain uses TRBV12-3 or TRBV12-4 with TRBJ1-1; D uncertain. The CDR3 loop spans 11 amino acids. Trimming removed 6 bases from V and 8 bases from J, with 10 bases in between.

This clonotype was picked up a small number of times. The chain recombines TRBV20-1 with TRBJ1-2; the D is unclear. Germline CDR1 is DFQATT and CDR2 is SNEGSKA (reference sequence). V dropped 6 bases and J dropped 3 bases, with 14 bases sitting between them. The CDR3 loop spans 13 amino acids. The CDR3: CSAAQETYYGYTF. The CDR3 DNA reads TGCAGTGCCGCCCAGGAAACATACTATGGCTACACCTTC.

This clonotype was detected a few times. The chain has TRBV10-2 and TRBJ1-1; 7 nucleotides match TRBD1. Germline V gene lookup returns CDR1 WSHSY and CDR2 SAAADI. Trimming took 5 bases from V and 1 from J; bases not matched to a gene: 7. CDR3 length equals 15 residues. The CDR3 nucleotides read TGCGCCAGCAGTCTACAGGGGACGAAGAACACTGAAGCTTTCTTT. It encodes CASSLQGTKNTEAFF.

The genes are TRBV7-9 and TRBJ1-1; D unclear. CDR1 and CDR2 from the germline V gene are SEHNR and FQNEAQ (reference sequence). V lost 1 base and J 1 base, leaving 13 bases between the germline ends. This CDR3 is 16 amino acids long. CDR3 DNA sequence: TGTGCCAGCAGCTTAGGAGACCTTCCCCGGAACACTGAAGCTTTCTTT. Translation gives CASSLGDLPRNTEAFF.

V usage is TRBV20-1 and J usage is TRBJ1-1; 8 bases are shared with TRBD1. The ends lost 5 bases at V and 4 bases at J; junction bases unmatched: 6. Germline V gene data show CDR1 as DFQATT and CDR2 as SNEGSKA (reference sequence). There are 13 residues in the CDR3. The CDR3 coding sequence is TGCAGTGCTCAGACGGACAGGGCCACTGAAGCTTTCTTT. This encodes CSAQTDRATEAFF.

CDR3 amino acids: CASSPTPVGGVQYV. CDR3 in DNA: TGTGCCAGCTCACCCACCCCCGTGGGGGGTGTGCAGTACGTC. This sequence joins TRBV18 and TRBJ2-7; TRBD2 is a possible D gene (6 bases). Trimming left V 3 bases short and J 9 bases short, with 18 bases between. Germline lookup yields CDR1 KGHSH and CDR2 LQKENI. There are 14 residues in the CDR3.

This clonotype was seen only a few times. V usage is TRBV19 and J usage is TRBJ2-7; 7 nucleotides match TRBD2. This CDR3 has 14 residues. The V and J ends lost 3 bases and 4 bases, in that order; junction bases with no gene match: 6. Looked up from germline, CDR1 is LNHDA and CDR2 is SQIVND (reference sequence). The CDR3 bases are TGTGCCAGTAGTATCATCTCTAGCGGATACGAGCAGTACTTC. It yields the protein CASSIISSGYEQYF.

Only a few counts were recorded for this clonotype. This chain joins TRBV24-1 and TRBJ2-1; 11 positions match TRBD2. CDR3 length: 17 amino acids. Germline CDR1 KGHDR, CDR2 SFDVKD. V lost 1 base, J lost 7 bases, and 8 bases stayed unmatched. CDR3 protein: CATSDFVLAGGPNEQFF. CDR3 DNA sequence: TGTGCCACCAGTGATTTCGTGTTAGCGGGAGGGCCTAATGAGCAGTTCTTC.

This chain connects TRBV11-2 to TRBJ2-1; TRBD2 matches at 7 bases. The CDR3 runs to 16 residues. The J segment lost 8 bases and the V segment lost 5 bases, leaving 15 bases of the junction unmatched. CDR1 SGHAT and CDR2 FQNNGV come from the germline V gene. The chain's CDR3 is CASSLKFFGAGDEQFF. The CDR3 DNA follows: TGTGCCAGCAGCCTAAAGTTCTTCGGGGCGGGGGATGAGCAGTTCTTC.

This clonotype turned up a few times. V gene TRBV28 combines with J gene TRBJ2-3, with TRBD1 identical over 9 bases. Germline V gene sequence: CDR1 MDHEN, CDR2 SYDVKM. This CDR3 has 15 residues. Trimming cost V 6 bases and J 0 bases; bases outside gene matches: 4. The CDR3 reads CASSHGTGSTDTQYF. CDR3 nucleotides: TGTGCCAGCAGCCATGGGACAGGGAGCACAGATACGCAGTATTTT.

The chain uses TRBV5-6 and TRBJ2-1; TRBD1 agrees at 7 bases. V shed 4 bases and J 8 bases; nucleotides not matched to a gene: 15. The CDR3 runs to 16 residues. Germline V CDR1 and CDR2: SGHDT, YYEEEE. CDR3 sequence reads: CASSIDRAPIHHEQFF. DNA of the CDR3: TGTGCCAGCAGCATCGACAGGGCCCCTATACACCATGAGCAGTTCTTC.

The chain uses TRBV28 and TRBJ2-7; 7 bases match TRBD2. The CDR3 covers 14 residues. The germline V gene has CDR1 MDHEN and CDR2 SYDVKM. The trim removed 6 bases at V and 6 bases at J, leaving 11 bases unmatched. The CDR3 DNA reads TGTGCCAGCAGCCGCGAAGGGACTATTCTCGAGCAGTACTTC. Amino acid sequence: CASSREGTILEQYF.

J is TRBJ2-7 and V is TRBV7-9; D call uncertain. CDR3 length: 14 amino acids. Per germline, CDR1 SEHNR and CDR2 FQNEAQ (reference sequence). The ends were cut back, 7 bases at V and 7 bases at J, with 20 bases in the middle. The CDR3 sequence: CASTPMSAEREQYF. CDR3 sequence (DNA): TGTGCCAGCACCCCCATGTCGGCGGAGAGGGAGCAGTACTTC.

The chain links TRBV7-3 to TRBJ2-4; weak D call: TRBD2 (5 bases). Trimming cost V 3 bases and J 6 bases, with 15 bases left between them. This CDR3 is built from 15 residues. Germline V gives CDR1 SGHTA, CDR2 FQGTGA. The CDR3 loop reads CASSFGERVGNIQYF. CDR3 bases: TGTGCCAGCAGCTTCGGGGAGAGGGTGGGAAACATTCAGTACTTC.

This clonotype was counted a few times. The gene calls are TRBV7-9 and TRBJ2-7, with D tentatively TRBD1 (5 bases). The V end lost 0 bases, the J end lost 6 bases, and 18 bases lay between the germline ends. The germline V gene has CDR1 SEHNR and CDR2 FQNEAQ (reference sequence). This CDR3 comprises 16 residues. The CDR3 spells CASSLAGQGIISEQYF. CDR3 sequence (DNA): TGTGCCAGCAGCTTAGCGGGGCAGGGTATAATCTCCGAGCAGTACTTC.

The V gene is TRBV6-1, the J gene TRBJ2-7, with 9 bases matching TRBD1. V dropped 6 bases and J dropped 5; count of bases not matched to a gene: 11. There are 15 residues in the CDR3. The germline CDR1 and CDR2 sequences are MNHNS and SASEGT. CDR3 DNA sequence: TGTGCCAGCAGCTTGAACAGGGGGCTGGACGACGAGCAGTACTTC. Translation gives CASSLNRGLDDEQYF.

The rearrangement links TRBV7-2 to TRBJ1-1; D perhaps matches TRBD1 (6 bases). V lost 2 bases to trimming and J lost 6 bases, with 10 bases between them. CDR3 size: 13 residues. Germline CDR1 reads SGHTA; CDR2 reads FQGNSA. The CDR3 DNA reads as TGTGCCAGCAGCTTATACAGGGAATCTGAAGCTTTCTTT. It encodes CASSLYRESEAFF.

This clonotype was seen ten or more times. The chain combines TRBV7-2 with TRBJ1-2; 9 bases align to TRBD1. V shed 7 bases and J 2 bases; nucleotides not matched to a gene: 11. The CDR3 has 16 amino acids. The germline CDR1 and CDR2 sequences are SGHTA and FQGNSA. CDR3 bases: TGTGCCAGCACAATTTCGGGGACAGGGAGAAACTATGGCTACACCTTC. This gives the protein CASTISGTGRNYGYTF.

This chain connects TRBV20-1 to TRBJ1-1; possibly TRBD1 for D (5 bases). Germline CDR1 reads DFQATT; CDR2 reads SNEGSKA (reference sequence). This CDR3 has 13 amino acids. CDR3 coding DNA: TGCACTATAAGAGGGGAGAGGGGCACTGAAGCTTTCTTT. This translates into CTIRGERGTEAFF.

The V call is TRBV7-2, the J call TRBJ2-1; D is uncertain. CDR3 length equals 13 residues. V lost 8 bases and J lost 4, with 12 bases in between. Germline values: CDR1 SGHTA, CDR2 FQGNSA. The CDR3 DNA follows: TGTGCCAGCTCCGGTCAGAGTTACAATGAGCAGTTCTTC. Amino acids: CASSGQSYNEQFF.

The genes are TRBV27 and TRBJ2-1; D is unresolved. V lost 5 bases and J 6 bases, leaving 23 bases between the germline ends. From germline, CDR1 is MNHEY and CDR2 SMNVEV (reference sequence). The CDR3 is made up of 17 amino acids. CDR3 sequence: CASSPTDVLGKVNEQFF. In nucleotides, the CDR3 is TGTGCCAGCAGTCCAACGGATGTGCTCGGTAAGGTCAATGAGCAGTTCTTC.

The chain links TRBV6-2 or TRBV6-3 to TRBJ2-1; 9 nucleotides match TRBD2. Trimming at V came to 3 bases and at J to 9 bases, leaving 6 bases not matched to a gene. This CDR3 is 14 amino acids long. Germline values: CDR1 MNHEY, CDR2 SVGEGT. The CDR3 protein is CASSYSSGNGEQFF. The CDR3, as DNA: TGTGCCAGCAGTTATTCTAGCGGGAACGGTGAGCAGTTCTTC.